This is a list of T cell receptor beta chains from one sample in a study of T cell changes during pregnancy in multiple sclerosis. Sequencing used immunoSEQ multiplex PCR; TCRdb keeps in-frame clones, though not all of them. There are about 80,000 clones in the sample; 92% occur only once, and over 1.1% lies in the top ten. This specimen was peripheral blood, taken before pregnancy. The receptors shown here come from a female donor with multiple sclerosis, enrolled in a pregnancy study. CDR3s include the opening cysteine and the closing phenylalanine or tryptophan. Fields, in order: D gene, V gene, J gene, clone size, CDR3 DNA, CDR3 protein. The D gene is left open where the match is weak. For some rows the clone size is stated as once, few or many, or as a class when expanded; others skip it.

d_gene: .
v_gene: TRBV5-4
j_gene: TRBJ1-2
abundance: .
CDR3nt: TGTGCCAGCAGCCCCGAACAGGGAACCTATGGCTACACCTTC
CDR3aa: CASSPEQGTYGYTF

d_gene: .
v_gene: TRBV14
j_gene: TRBJ2-1
abundance: .
CDR3nt: TGTGCCAGCAGCGAGAACTACAATGAGCAGTTCTTC
CDR3aa: CASSENYNEQFF

d_gene: TRBD1
v_gene: TRBV7-9
j_gene: TRBJ1-2
abundance: .
CDR3nt: TGTGCCAGAAGTGCTCTACGGGACAGGGGGCAATTAGGCTATGGCTACACCTTC
CDR3aa: CARSALRDRGQLGYGYTF

d_gene: TRBD2
v_gene: TRBV6-5
j_gene: TRBJ2-1
abundance: .
CDR3nt: TGTGCCAGCAGTCCCGGGGGGAGCTCCTACAATGAGCAGTTCTTC
CDR3aa: CASSPGGSSYNEQFF

d_gene: TRBD2
v_gene: TRBV4-1
j_gene: TRBJ2-3
abundance: .
CDR3nt: TGCGCCAGCAGCCAAGATAGTTTCGGGGGGTCCACAGATACGCAGTATTTT
CDR3aa: CASSQDSFGGSTDTQYF

d_gene: TRBD1
v_gene: TRBV5-6
j_gene: TRBJ1-1
abundance: .
CDR3nt: TGTGCCAGCAGCTTGGACAGGGGGTTGGGGGGAGCTGAAGCTTTCTTT
CDR3aa: CASSLDRGLGGAEAFF

d_gene: .
v_gene: TRBV5-8
j_gene: TRBJ2-7
abundance: .
CDR3nt: TGTGCCAGCAGCCCCGTTAAGAGTTCCGACGAGCAGTACTTC
CDR3aa: CASSPVKSSDEQYF

d_gene: .
v_gene: TRBV5-1
j_gene: TRBJ2-5
abundance: once
CDR3nt: TGCGCCAGCAGCCTAGACTTGGTAGAGACCCAGTACTTC
CDR3aa: CASSLDLVETQYF

d_gene: .
v_gene: TRBV5-6
j_gene: TRBJ2-4
abundance: .
CDR3nt: TGTGCCAGCAGCTTAGGGGGGGCTTATTATGGCAAAAACATTCAGTACTTC
CDR3aa: CASSLGGAYYGKNIQYF

d_gene: TRBD2
v_gene: TRBV4-1
j_gene: TRBJ2-2
abundance: .
CDR3nt: TGCGCCAGCAGCCACTCTGGACTAGCGGGACCACTTGTATCCGGGGAGCTGTTTTTT
CDR3aa: CASSHSGLAGPLVSGELFF

d_gene: TRBD1
v_gene: TRBV5-4
j_gene: TRBJ1-6
abundance: .
CDR3nt: TGTGCCAGCAGTTGGGGACAGGGTTCTGTTAATTCACCCCTCCACTTT
CDR3aa: CASSWGQGSVNSPLHF

d_gene: TRBD1
v_gene: TRBV5-1
j_gene: TRBJ2-1
abundance: .
CDR3nt: TGCGCCAGCAGCTTGATACCCCCGGGACAGAGTGAGCAGTTCTTC
CDR3aa: CASSLIPPGQSEQFF

d_gene: .
v_gene: TRBV7-9
j_gene: TRBJ2-7
abundance: .
CDR3nt: TGTGCCAGCACCAATAAAGTAACGGACATACGCTCCTACGAGCAGTACTTC
CDR3aa: CASTNKVTDIRSYEQYF

d_gene: TRBD1
v_gene: TRBV5-1
j_gene: TRBJ2-2
abundance: .
CDR3nt: TGCGCCAGCAGCTTGATTCAGGGGGCGATGGCCGGGGAGCTGTTTTTT
CDR3aa: CASSLIQGAMAGELFF

d_gene: TRBD2
v_gene: TRBV5-5
j_gene: TRBJ2-3
abundance: .
CDR3nt: TGTGCCAGCAGCTCGAGCGGGGGTAGCACAGATACGCAGTATTTT
CDR3aa: CASSSSGGSTDTQYF

d_gene: .
v_gene: TRBV7-9
j_gene: TRBJ1-2
abundance: .
CDR3nt: TGTGCCAGCAGCTTAACCGCTCCCCAGCGGACGGACGACTATGGCTACACCTTC
CDR3aa: CASSLTAPQRTDDYGYTF

d_gene: TRBD1
v_gene: TRBV6-4
j_gene: TRBJ1-2
abundance: .
CDR3nt: TGTGCCAGCAGTGCGGGACAGGGATCCTATGGCTACACCTTC
CDR3aa: CASSAGQGSYGYTF

d_gene: .
v_gene: TRBV6-1
j_gene: TRBJ1-2
abundance: .
CDR3nt: TGTGCCAGCAGTGAATACAGAAACTATGGCTACACCTTC
CDR3aa: CASSEYRNYGYTF

d_gene: .
v_gene: TRBV5-1
j_gene: TRBJ2-3
abundance: .
CDR3nt: TGCGCCAGCAGAGACCCCGCGGGGCTAGCCCGCACAGATACGCAGTATTTT
CDR3aa: CASRDPAGLARTDTQYF

d_gene: TRBD2
v_gene: TRBV18
j_gene: TRBJ2-1
abundance: .
CDR3nt: TGTGCCAGCTCACCGAGACGTGTCGCGGGGGTCTACAATGAGCAGTTCTTC
CDR3aa: CASSPRRVAGVYNEQFF

d_gene: .
v_gene: TRBV12-5
j_gene: TRBJ2-7
abundance: .
CDR3nt: TGTGCTAGTGGTTGGTCCGTTCAGGAGCAGTACTTC
CDR3aa: CASGWSVQEQYF

d_gene: TRBD1
v_gene: TRBV25-1
j_gene: TRBJ1-1
abundance: once
CDR3nt: TGTGCCAGCAGACCCACCCAGGGACAGGGAGCCTCTGAAGCTTTCTTT
CDR3aa: CASRPTQGQGASEAFF

d_gene: TRBD1
v_gene: TRBV5-1
j_gene: TRBJ1-5
abundance: .
CDR3nt: TGCGCCAGCACTCTCCGTGAGGGGGCCCCCCAGCCCCAGCATTTT
CDR3aa: CASTLREGAPQPQHF

d_gene: .
v_gene: TRBV30
j_gene: TRBJ1-4
abundance: .
CDR3nt: TGTGCCTGGAGTGTTGGGGGGGAAAAACTGTTTTTT
CDR3aa: CAWSVGGEKLFF

d_gene: .
v_gene: TRBV19
j_gene: TRBJ2-3
abundance: .
CDR3nt: TGTGCCAGTAGGAGTGGAGATACGCAGTATTTT
CDR3aa: CASRSGDTQYF

d_gene: TRBD2
v_gene: TRBV2
j_gene: TRBJ2-7
abundance: .
CDR3nt: TGTGCCAGCAGTGAAGACCCGGGACTAAGGGGCGAGCAGTACTTC
CDR3aa: CASSEDPGLRGEQYF

d_gene: TRBD1
v_gene: TRBV7-9
j_gene: TRBJ1-5
abundance: .
CDR3nt: TGTGCCAGCAGTTATGAACAGGGGGGACAGCCCCAGCATTTT
CDR3aa: CASSYEQGGQPQHF

d_gene: .
v_gene: TRBV7-9
j_gene: TRBJ1-2
abundance: .
CDR3nt: TGTGCCAGCAGCCCAGAAGGGGGTCTTATGGCCTACACCTTC
CDR3aa: CASSPEGGLMAYTF

d_gene: TRBD1
v_gene: TRBV7-9
j_gene: TRBJ1-2
abundance: .
CDR3nt: TGTGCCAGCAGCTTAGTAAGGGGGCCCAAGCATGGCTACACCTTC
CDR3aa: CASSLVRGPKHGYTF

d_gene: TRBD1
v_gene: TRBV5-1
j_gene: TRBJ1-3
abundance: .
CDR3nt: TGCGCCAGCAGACTACAGGGGTGGGGAAACACCATATATTTT
CDR3aa: CASRLQGWGNTIYF

d_gene: .
v_gene: TRBV19
j_gene: TRBJ2-7
abundance: .
CDR3nt: TGTGCCAGTAGTATCGGTTCCTACGAGCAGTACTTC
CDR3aa: CASSIGSYEQYF

d_gene: .
v_gene: TRBV20-1
j_gene: TRBJ2-1
abundance: .
CDR3nt: TGCAGTGCTAGAGTATACAATGAGCAGTTCTTC
CDR3aa: CSARVYNEQFF

d_gene: .
v_gene: TRBV5-1
j_gene: TRBJ2-3
abundance: .
CDR3nt: TGCGCCAGCAGAGGGCGGGATATGGGGACAGATACGCAGTATTTT
CDR3aa: CASRGRDMGTDTQYF

d_gene: TRBD2
v_gene: TRBV2
j_gene: TRBJ2-5
abundance: .
CDR3nt: TGTGCCAGCAAAGACCCCTCGGGACTAGCGGTGGAGACCCAGTACTTC
CDR3aa: CASKDPSGLAVETQYF

d_gene: .
v_gene: TRBV4-1
j_gene: TRBJ2-3
abundance: once
CDR3nt: TGCGCCAGCAGCTCCCAGGGCGCGAAGATCACAGATACGCAGTATTTT
CDR3aa: CASSSQGAKITDTQYF